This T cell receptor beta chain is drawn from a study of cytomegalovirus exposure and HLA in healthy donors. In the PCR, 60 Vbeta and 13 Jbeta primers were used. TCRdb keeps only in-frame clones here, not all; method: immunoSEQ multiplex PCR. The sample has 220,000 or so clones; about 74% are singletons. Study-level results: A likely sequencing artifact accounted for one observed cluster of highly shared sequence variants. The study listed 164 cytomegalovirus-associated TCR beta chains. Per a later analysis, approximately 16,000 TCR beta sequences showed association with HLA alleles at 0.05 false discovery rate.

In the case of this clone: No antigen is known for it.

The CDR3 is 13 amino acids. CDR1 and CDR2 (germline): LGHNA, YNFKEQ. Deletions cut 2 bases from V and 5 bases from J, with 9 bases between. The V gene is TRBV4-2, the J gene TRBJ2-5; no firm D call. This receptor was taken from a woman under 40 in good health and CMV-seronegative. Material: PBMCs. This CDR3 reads CASSQRVHETQYF. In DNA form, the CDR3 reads TGTGCCAGCAGCCAACGGGTTCACGAGACCCAGTACTTC.